What follows are 30 T cell receptor beta chains derived from one specimen sequenced in a study of a mutant IDH1 vaccine in newly diagnosed glioma. Time point specified: week 23, last vaccination. A single vaccine dose contained 300 ug of mutant IDH1 20-mer peptide, and topical imiquimod was used with it. TCRdb keeps only in-frame clones here, not all; method: immunoSEQ multiplex PCR. The table lists about 60,000 clones, around 87% of them singletons. No cognate antigen is known for these TCRs. The material sequenced was PBMCs, taken from a glioma patient whose treatment included an IDH1 peptide vaccine. The source of these receptors is a man in his forties with glioma.

The CDR3 reads CASSQELGGIEGAVSEQYF. The CDR3 DNA reads TGCGCCAGCAGCCAAGAACTTGGGGGAATTGAGGGGGCGGTTTCTGAGCAGTACTTC. This chain links TRBV4-3 with TRBJ2-7, with 7 bases fitting TRBD1. Germline lookup yields CDR1 LGHNA and CDR2 YSLEER. With V trimmed by 0 bases and J by 7 bases, 21 bases remained unmatched. The CDR3 has 19 residues.

V and J are TRBV5-1 and TRBJ2-1; TRBD2 aligns across 9 bases. The V segment lost 4 bases and the J segment 9 bases; nucleotides outside the gene matches: 14. The germline CDR1 and CDR2 sequences are SGHRS and YFSETQ. The CDR3 consists of 16 residues. The CDR3 protein is CASSRNGAGGPIEQFF. The CDR3 nucleotides are TGCGCCAGCAGCCGGAACGGGGCGGGAGGGCCTATTGAGCAGTTCTTC. Full variable domain (rest looked up from reference TRBV5-1 and TRBJ2-1): KAGVTQTPRYLIKTRGQQVTLSCSPISGHRSVSWYQQTPGQGLQFLFEYFSETQRNKGNFPGRFSGRQFSNSRSEMNVSTLELGDSALYLCASSRNGAGGPIEQFFGPGTRLTVL.

The chain combines TRBV5-5 with TRBJ1-2; D possibly corresponds to TRBD1 (6 bases). This CDR3 is built from 16 residues. V dropped 1 base and J dropped 7 bases, with 20 bases sitting between them. Per the germline V gene, CDR1 is SGHKS and CDR2 is YYEKEE (reference sequence). CDR3 DNA sequence: TGTGCCAGCAGCTTGCGGATCGGCAGGGGTGAACGTGGCTACACCTTC. Amino acid sequence: CASSLRIGRGERGYTF. Together with reference TRBV5-5 and TRBJ1-2, the CDR3 gives the full variable domain: DAGVTQSPTHLIKTRGQQVTLRCSPISGHKSVSWYQQVLGQGPQFIFQYYEKEERGRGNFPDRFSARQFPNYSSELNVNALLLGDSALYLCASSLRIGRGERGYTFGSGTRLTVV.

This chain connects TRBV5-1 to TRBJ1-4, with TRBD1 as a possible D gene (5 bases). V was cut by 0 bases and J by 8 bases, with 11 bases left in between. The CDR3 runs to 14 residues. Germline CDR1 reads SGHRS; CDR2 reads YFSETQ. The CDR3 DNA follows: TGCGCCAGCAGCTTGGGTACAGGAGGGGAAAAACTGTTTTTT. Residues: CASSLGTGGEKLFF. Based on the CDR3 plus reference TRBV5-1 and TRBJ1-4, the full variable domain is KAGVTQTPRYLIKTRGQQVTLSCSPISGHRSVSWYQQTPGQGLQFLFEYFSETQRNKGNFPGRFSGRQFSNSRSEMNVSTLELGDSALYLCASSLGTGGEKLFFGSGTQLSVL.

J is TRBJ1-4 and V is TRBV10-2, with 8 nucleotides matching TRBD1. The V gene's germline CDR1 is WSHSY and CDR2 SAAADI. J lost 4 bases, V lost 8 bases, and 27 bases had no gene match. The CDR3 has 21 residues. CDR3 amino acids: CASYWTGRESHLPTNNEKLFF. The CDR3 DNA reads as TGCGCCAGCTATTGGACAGGGCGAGAGTCCCACCTGCCGACCAATAATGAAAAACTGTTTTTT.

V gene TRBV6-5 combines with J gene TRBJ1-1; TRBD1 might be the D (5 bases). This CDR3 comprises 14 residues. The V gene lost 5 bases and the J gene lost 0 bases, with 10 bases spanning the gap. CDR1 and CDR2 (germline): MNHEY, SVGAGI. In nucleotides, the CDR3 is TGTGCCAGCAGTCCCTCAGGGCTGAACACTGAAGCTTTCTTT. This translates into CASSPSGLNTEAFF.

CDR3 DNA: TGCGCCAGCAGCCAAGAAATACAACTTGTTCCACTCGAGCAGTACTTC. Amino acid sequence: CASSQEIQLVPLEQYF. The chain has TRBV4-3 and TRBJ2-7; D remains ambiguous. The CDR3 spans 16 residues. V lost 0 bases and J lost 6, with 18 bases in between. Per the germline V gene, CDR1 is LGHNA and CDR2 is YSLEER.

V and J are TRBV5-4 and TRBJ1-1; 7 bases agree with TRBD1. This CDR3 is 16 amino acids long. Germline CDR1 reads SGHNT; CDR2 reads YYREEE (reference sequence). Germline trimming cut 0 bases from V and 0 bases from J; bases unmatched to any gene: 5. CDR3 nucleotides: TGTGCCAGCAGCTTGGAGGGGGACAGCATGAACACTGAAGCTTTCTTT. Its protein is CASSLEGDSMNTEAFF.

V gene TRBV7-9 combines with J gene TRBJ2-5, with a possible D match to TRBD1 (5 bases). The CDR3 has 16 residues. Trimming pared 4 bases from V and 2 bases from J, leaving 17 bases between. Germline-derived CDR1 and CDR2 are SEHNR and FQNEAQ (reference sequence). CDR3 nucleotide sequence: TGTGCCAGCAGCTCCCTCGACAGACCTTATCAAGAGACCCAGTACTTC. Residues: CASSSLDRPYQETQYF.

Concerning this clone: The junction and the germline gene differ at one end; a read error may be behind it. The chain employs TRBV7-7 and TRBJ2-2, with D possibly TRBD1 on 5 matching bases. This CDR3 spans 13 amino acids. CDR1 is SSHAT, CDR2 FNYEAQ, per germline (reference sequence). The CDR3 reads CASSLAGPGELFF. CDR3 DNA: TGTGCTAGCAGCTTAGCAGGGCCCGGGGAGCTGTTTTTT.

The V gene is TRBV6-1, the J gene TRBJ2-3, with D unclear. This CDR3 region has 14 residues. The germline gives CDR1 MNHNS, CDR2 SASEGT. Trimming took off 4 bases at V and 0 bases at J, with 8 bases between the two ends. The CDR3 reads CASSGGRSTDTQYF. The CDR3 DNA follows: TGTGCCAGCAGTGGTGGTAGGAGCACAGATACGCAGTATTTT.

The chain combines TRBV4-3 with TRBJ2-7; 8 bases are shared with TRBD2. The CDR3 sequence is 16 residues long. The germline CDR1 and CDR2 sequences are LGHNA and YSLEER. The junction had 7 bases not matched to a gene; V was cut back by 2 bases and J by 1 base. The CDR3 sequence is CASSQSSGSGSYEQYF. In DNA form, the CDR3 reads TGCGCCAGCAGCCAATCCAGCGGGAGTGGTTCCTACGAGCAGTACTTC.

V usage is TRBV10-1 and J usage is TRBJ2-7; 9 bases agree with TRBD1. This CDR3 comprises 16 residues. V trimming: 5 bases; J trimming: 4 bases; junction bases outside the gene matches: 12. CDR1 is WNHNN, CDR2 SYGVQD, per germline (reference sequence). As DNA, the CDR3 is TGCGCCAGCAGTTCACCGGGACAGGGACTTATTTACGAGCAGTACTTC. This gives the protein CASSSPGQGLIYEQYF.

The chain has TRBV6-5 and TRBJ1-2, with a tentative D call TRBD1 (5 bases). Looked up from germline, CDR1 is MNHEY and CDR2 is SVGAGI. Trimming stripped 5 bases from V and 2 bases from J, with 9 bases between. CDR3 size: 13 residues. Here the CDR3 DNA reads TGTGCCAGCAGTGACGGGGCAAACTATGGCTACACCTTC. It is translated as CASSDGANYGYTF.

V gene TRBV15 combines with J gene TRBJ1-5, with D possibly matching TRBD1 (5 bases). The CDR3 has 15 residues. The germline V gene has CDR1 LNHNV and CDR2 YYDKDF (reference sequence). Trimming took 0 bases from V and 4 from J, leaving 10 bases between them. CDR3 in DNA: TGTGCCACCAGCAGAGATCTACAGGATAATCAGCCCCAGCATTTT. Translated, it gives CATSRDLQDNQPQHF.

The CDR3 region has the DNA TGTGCCAGTAGTATAGCCGGGCCCGGATATAACTATGGCTACACCTTC. It encodes CASSIAGPGYNYGYTF. The chain links TRBV19 to TRBJ1-2; D gene unclear. With 1 base removed from V and 1 base from J, the gap between germline ends came to 13 bases. CDR1 is LNHDA and CDR2 is SQIVND in the germline V gene (reference sequence). CDR3 length equals 16 residues.

The rearrangement uses TRBV19 and TRBJ1-5; 8 bases match TRBD1. This CDR3 contains 15 residues. Germline loops: CDR1 LNHDA, CDR2 SQIVND (reference sequence). V dropped 4 bases and J dropped 1; count of bases not matched to a gene: 3. DNA of the CDR3: TGTGCCAGTAGTAAAGACAGGGGAAGCAATCAGCCCCAGCATTTT. Protein product: CASSKDRGSNQPQHF.

The rearrangement links TRBV7-6 to TRBJ2-2, with 8 bases fitting TRBD1. V lost 5 bases to trimming and J lost 7 bases; unmatched junction nucleotides: 12. In germline, CDR1 is SGHVS, CDR2 FNYEAQ. CDR3 size: 16 residues. The CDR3 is CASSQGAGSYGGELFF. The CDR3 nucleotides are TGTGCCAGCAGCCAGGGGGCGGGGAGTTATGGCGGGGAGCTGTTTTTT.

The chain employs TRBV13 and TRBJ2-1, with D hard to call. Germline V gene data show CDR1 as PRHDT and CDR2 as FYEKMQ (reference sequence). The CDR3 length is 15 residues. Trimming left V 5 bases short and J 4 bases short, with 15 bases between. The chain's CDR3 is CASSLPGPEYNEQFF. CDR3 nucleotide sequence: TGTGCCAGCAGCCTCCCTGGGCCAGAATACAATGAGCAGTTCTTC. The variable domain in full, completed from reference TRBV13 and TRBJ2-1, reads AAGVIQSPRHLIKEKRETATLKCYPIPRHDTVYWYQQGPGQDPQFLISFYEKMQSDKGSIPDRFSAQQFSDYHSELNMSSLELGDSALYFCASSLPGPEYNEQFFGPGTRLTVL.

The CDR3 coding sequence is TGTGCCAGCAGACTACAGGGGGGACAAGAGACCCAGTACTTC. This encodes CASRLQGGQETQYF. The V and J genes are TRBV6-1 and TRBJ2-5; 8 bases agree with TRBD1. V gave up 6 bases and J gave up 2 bases; unmatched junction bases: 5. The CDR3 runs 14 residues. Germline V lookup: CDR1 MNHNS, CDR2 SASEGT.

The rearrangement links TRBV5-4 to TRBJ2-5, with D possibly TRBD2 on 7 matching bases. The V and J ends lost 3 bases and 4 bases respectively, with 22 bases between them. Germline V CDR1 and CDR2: SGHNT, YYREEE (reference sequence). The CDR3 is made up of 17 amino acids. CDR3 sequence (DNA): TGTGCCAGCAGCTCCCCGGGTAGTGGCGGGGGCGGAGAGACCCAGTACTTC. Translation gives CASSSPGSGGGGETQYF. Filled out from reference TRBV5-4 and TRBJ2-5, the complete variable domain reads ETGVTQSPTHLIKTRGQQVTLRCSSQSGHNTVSWYQQALGQGPQFIFQYYREEENGRGNFPPRFSGLQFPNYSSELNVNALELDDSALYLCASSSPGSGGGGETQYFGPGTRLLVL.

The chain links TRBV7-9 to TRBJ2-1; D call uncertain. The CDR3 is 14 residues long. V gave up 1 base and J gave up 6 bases, with 10 bases separating them. CDR1 is SEHNR, CDR2 FQNEAQ, per germline (reference sequence). The CDR3 spells CASSLVPFINEQFF. The CDR3 region has the DNA TGTGCCAGCAGCTTAGTGCCCTTTATCAATGAGCAGTTCTTC.

The chain joins TRBV7-9 to TRBJ1-3, with D tentatively TRBD1 (5 bases). This CDR3 contains 15 residues. Germline CDR1 and CDR2: SEHNR and FQNEAQ (reference sequence). V was clipped by 5 bases and J by 2 bases, with 13 bases between them. As DNA, the CDR3 is TGTGCCAGCAGCCTCTGGGGGATCACTGGAAACACCATATATTTT. It is translated as CASSLWGITGNTIYF.

CDR3: CASSLVGWNEQFF. The CDR3 nucleotides read TGTGCCAGCAGCTTGGTGGGTTGGAATGAGCAGTTCTTC. The V and J genes are TRBV5-8 and TRBJ2-1; no clear D. CDR1 and CDR2 (germline): SGHTS, YDEGEE. The CDR3 contains 13 residues. Trimming shortened V by 0 bases and J by 7 bases, and 8 bases separated the two germline ends.

The chain is built from TRBV25-1 and TRBJ2-7; 13 bases line up with TRBD2. CDR1 is MGHDK and CDR2 is SYGVNS in the germline V gene. CDR3 length: 15 residues. V gave up 10 bases and J gave up 4 bases; unmatched junction bases: 10. The CDR3 DNA reads as TGTGCCACCCAGGGACTAGCGGGAAATCGGTACGAGCAGTACTTC. It is translated as CATQGLAGNRYEQYF.

This clone showed up just once. The chain joins TRBV5-6 to TRBJ2-2, with 9 nucleotides matching TRBD1. The ends lost 4 bases at V and 1 base at J; junction bases unmatched: 2. The germline gives CDR1 SGHDT, CDR2 YYEEEE. This CDR3 has 15 amino acids. The chain's CDR3 is CASSTGQGNTGELFF. CDR3 nucleotides: TGTGCCAGCAGCACGGGACAGGGGAACACCGGGGAGCTGTTTTTT.

The chain uses TRBV19 and TRBJ1-1; tentatively, D is TRBD1 (6 bases). V lost 6 bases to trimming and J lost 0 bases, with 17 bases between them. Germline CDR1 and CDR2: LNHDA and SQIVND (reference sequence). The CDR3 totals 16 residues. The CDR3 sequence is CASRSSGVRMNTEAFF. DNA of the CDR3: TGTGCCAGTAGATCATCAGGGGTGCGAATGAACACTGAAGCTTTCTTT. Full variable domain (missing parts from reference TRBV19 and TRBJ1-1): DGGITQSPKYLFRKEGQNVTLSCEQNLNHDAMYWYRQDPGQGLRLIYYSQIVNDFQKGDIAEGYSVSREKKESFPLTVTSAQKNPTAFYLCASRSSGVRMNTEAFFGQGTRLTVV.

The DNA for the CDR3 is TGCGCCAGCAGCTTGTCAGGGGTCCAAGAGACCCAGTACTTC. It is translated as CASSLSGVQETQYF. The rearrangement uses TRBV5-1 and TRBJ2-5, with D perhaps matching TRBD1 (6 bases). Trimming cost V 1 base and J 1 base, with 8 bases left between them. The CDR3 has 14 residues. Germline V CDR1 and CDR2: SGHRS, YFSETQ.

The chain links TRBV4-2 to TRBJ2-3; TRBD2 aligns across 9 bases. The germline CDR1 and CDR2 sequences are LGHNA and YNFKEQ. Trimming cost V 5 bases and J 2 bases; bases outside gene matches: 5. The CDR3 contains 15 residues. CDR3 sequence: CASSLTSGNTDTQYF. The CDR3, as DNA: TGTGCCAGCAGCTTGACTAGCGGCAACACAGATACGCAGTATTTT.

The V and J genes are TRBV5-1 and TRBJ2-2, with 8 bases matching TRBD2. J was trimmed by 3 bases and V by 0 bases; bases with no gene match: 7. The CDR3 is 17 amino acids. The V gene's germline CDR1 is SGHRS and CDR2 YFSETQ. The CDR3, as DNA: TGCGCCAGCAGCTTGGTGCCAGCGGGAGCGGACACCGGGGAGCTGTTTTTT. This gives the protein CASSLVPAGADTGELFF.